This TCR beta chain emerged from a study of T-cell reconstitution after alpha-beta-depleted transplantation in children. As it was prepared, the TCRbeta library received unique molecular identifiers. Via MiXCR, TCRdb re-called the PCR reads, giving one row per CDR3 protein. The sample has 500,000 to 600,000 distinct CDR3 sequences, about 17% seen once. The TCR sequence derives from a human donor who donated a stem cell graft to a child with acute lymphoblastic leukemia. The sample here was PBMCs from the stem cell graft donor, taken from the stem cell graft.

For the CDR3, the DNA is TGCGCCAGCAGCCCCCTTGTACGGGGGGCGAACACTGAAGCTTTCTTT. Its protein product is CASSPLVRGANTEAFF. The J gene is TRBJ1-1, the V gene TRBV5-1; tentative D call: TRBD1 (6 bases). Trimming removed 4 bases from V and 1 base from J, with 17 bases in between. The CDR3 covers 16 residues. The germline V gene encodes CDR1 SGHRS and CDR2 YFSETQ.